Below, 8 T cell receptor beta chains from the same sample are listed, as sequenced in a study of blood T cell repertoires in COVID-19. Produced via immunoSEQ multiplex PCR; TCRdb's table is partial and in-frame only. Here the sample spans approximately 220,000 clones, 75% to 85% being singletons. The sequenced sample was peripheral blood. The receptors shown here come from an older woman with acute or convalescent COVID-19.

This clone was counted only a few times. The chain is built from TRBV5-6 and TRBJ1-6, with 9 bases aligning to TRBD1. Trimming at V came to 4 bases and at J to 14 bases, leaving 10 bases not matched to a gene. Germline CDR1 SGHDT, CDR2 YYEEEE. The CDR3 covers 14 residues. CDR3 coding DNA: TGTGCCAGCAGCCCGAGGGGACAGGGTTTGACCCTCCACTTT. Translated, it gives CASSPRGQGLTLHF.

The V call is TRBV7-2, the J call TRBJ1-5; no definite D call. The CDR3 totals 13 residues. The V end lost 1 base, the J end lost 7 bases, and 8 bases lay between the germline ends. In germline, CDR1 is SGHTA, CDR2 FQGNSA. CDR3 DNA: TGTGCCAGCAGCTTAGAAGGTAGCCAGCCCCAGCATTTT. Translated, it gives CASSLEGSQPQHF. The entire variable domain, with the rest obtained from reference TRBV7-2 and TRBJ1-5, is as follows: GAGVSQSPSNKVTEKGKDVELRCDPISGHTALYWYRQSLGQGLEFLIYFQGNSAPDKSGLPSDRFSAERTGGSVSTLTIQRTQQEDSAVYLCASSLEGSQPQHFGDGTRLSIL.

This chain's CDR3 is CASSLNLGGLNTEAFF. CDR3 nucleotide sequence: TGTGCCAGCAGCTTAAATCTGGGGGGGCTGAACACTGAAGCTTTCTTT. V usage is TRBV7-2 and J usage is TRBJ1-1, with a weak D call TRBD1 (6 bases). Trimming took off 2 bases at V and 0 bases at J, with 13 bases between the two ends. Germline V CDR1 and CDR2: SGHTA, FQGNSA. The CDR3 spans 16 residues. Based on the CDR3 plus reference TRBV7-2 and TRBJ1-1, the full variable domain is GAGVSQSPSNKVTEKGKDVELRCDPISGHTALYWYRQSLGQGLEFLIYFQGNSAPDKSGLPSDRFSAERTGGSVSTLTIQRTQQEDSAVYLCASSLNLGGLNTEAFFGQGTRLTVV.

This chain uses TRBV9 with TRBJ1-1; 9 bases are a match to TRBD1. The CDR3 is 13 amino acids. Per germline, CDR1 SGDLS and CDR2 YYNGEE. V lost 4 bases and J lost 7; bases outside the gene matches: 5. The DNA for the CDR3 is TGTGCCAGCAGCCCGGACAGGGGAAATGAAGCTTTCTTT. This codes for CASSPDRGNEAFF.

This sequence joins TRBV27 and TRBJ1-6; D is undetermined. V gave up 6 bases and J gave up 0 bases, with 6 bases separating them. The germline CDR1 and CDR2 sequences are MNHEY and SMNVEV (reference sequence). The CDR3 consists of 14 residues. The chain's CDR3 is CASRWSSYNSPLHF. The CDR3 nucleotides read TGTGCCAGCAGATGGAGCTCCTATAATTCACCCCTCCACTTT.

The V call is TRBV20-1, the J call TRBJ1-1; D remains unclear. The germline V and J ends were trimmed by 3 bases and 2 bases, with 10 bases remaining between them. The CDR3 extends over 13 amino acids. The germline CDR1 and CDR2 sequences are DFQATT and SNEGSKA (reference sequence). This chain's CDR3 is CSASDTGNTEAFF. The CDR3 DNA reads TGCAGTGCTAGTGACACGGGAAACACTGAAGCTTTCTTT.

This chain uses TRBV20-1 with TRBJ2-7; 9 bases fit TRBD2. V was pared by 3 bases and J by 6 bases, with 9 bases of the junction left unmatched. Germline V gene data show CDR1 as DFQATT and CDR2 as SNEGSKA (reference sequence). This CDR3 contains 14 residues. This chain's CDR3 is CSASVKAGGREQYF. CDR3 bases: TGCAGTGCTAGTGTTAAGGCGGGGGGGCGCGAGCAGTACTTC.

The chain is built from TRBV7-9 and TRBJ1-2; TRBD1 aligns across 7 bases. The CDR3 totals 15 residues. Per germline, CDR1 SEHNR and CDR2 FQNEAQ (reference sequence). J lost 5 bases, V lost 1 base, and 7 bases had no gene match. CDR3 loop: CASSLGGTELYGYTF. The CDR3 DNA follows: TGTGCCAGCAGCTTAGGAGGGACAGAACTTTATGGCTACACCTTC.